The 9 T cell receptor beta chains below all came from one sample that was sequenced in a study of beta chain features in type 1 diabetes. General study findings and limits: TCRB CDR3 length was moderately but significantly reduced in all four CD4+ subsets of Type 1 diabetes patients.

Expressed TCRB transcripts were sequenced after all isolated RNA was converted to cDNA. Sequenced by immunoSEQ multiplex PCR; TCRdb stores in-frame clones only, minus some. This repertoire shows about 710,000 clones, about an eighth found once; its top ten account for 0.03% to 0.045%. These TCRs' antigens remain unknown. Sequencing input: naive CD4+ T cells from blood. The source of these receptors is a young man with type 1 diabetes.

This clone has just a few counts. As DNA, the CDR3 is TGTGCCAGCAGTCACCCCAGGGGGCGAGGCTATGGCTACACCTTC. This encodes CASSHPRGRGYGYTF. This sequence joins TRBV9 and TRBJ1-2, with 8 bases matching TRBD1. V dropped 5 bases and J dropped 4; count of bases not matched to a gene: 10. Per the germline V gene, CDR1 is SGDLS and CDR2 is YYNGEE. CDR3 length: 15 residues.

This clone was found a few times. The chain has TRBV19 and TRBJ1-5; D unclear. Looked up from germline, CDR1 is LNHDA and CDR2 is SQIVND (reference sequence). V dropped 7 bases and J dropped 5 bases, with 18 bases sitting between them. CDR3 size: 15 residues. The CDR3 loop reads CASKGRGYGDQPQHF. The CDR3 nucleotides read TGTGCCAGTAAAGGTCGGGGTTACGGGGATCAGCCCCAGCATTTT.

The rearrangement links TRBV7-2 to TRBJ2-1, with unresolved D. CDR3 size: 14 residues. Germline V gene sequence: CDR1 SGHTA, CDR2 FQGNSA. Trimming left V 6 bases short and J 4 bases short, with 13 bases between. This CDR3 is CASRVGWIYNEQFF. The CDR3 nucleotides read TGTGCCAGCAGGGTTGGCTGGATATACAATGAGCAGTTCTTC.

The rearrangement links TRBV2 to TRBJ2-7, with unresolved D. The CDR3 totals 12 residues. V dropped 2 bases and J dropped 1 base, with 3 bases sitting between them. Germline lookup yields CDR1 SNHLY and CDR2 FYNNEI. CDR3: CASSERSYEQYF. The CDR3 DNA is TGTGCCAGCAGTGAAAGATCCTACGAGCAGTACTTC. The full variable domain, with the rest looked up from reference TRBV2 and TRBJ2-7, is EPEVTQTPSHQVTQMGQEVILRCVPISNHLYFYWYRQILGQKVEFLVSFYNNEISEKSEIFDDQFSVERPDGSNFTLKIRSTKLEDSAMYFCASSERSYEQYFGPGTRLTVT.

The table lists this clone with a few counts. The CDR3 coding sequence is TGTGCCTGGAGTGTCCGTTGGGAGGGGAACACTGAAGCTTTCTTT. This translates into CAWSVRWEGNTEAFF. The genes are TRBV30 and TRBJ1-1; D uncertain. Per the germline V gene, CDR1 is GTSNPN and CDR2 is SVGIG (reference sequence). This CDR3 contains 15 residues. Trimming removed 0 bases from V and 1 base from J, with 12 bases in between.

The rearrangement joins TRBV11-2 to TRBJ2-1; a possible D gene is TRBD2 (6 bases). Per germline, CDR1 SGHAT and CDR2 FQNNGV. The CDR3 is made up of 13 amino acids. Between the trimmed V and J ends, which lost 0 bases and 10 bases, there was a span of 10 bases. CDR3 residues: CASSLDLAREQFF. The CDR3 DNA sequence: TGTGCCAGCAGCTTAGACCTAGCGAGAGAGCAGTTCTTC.

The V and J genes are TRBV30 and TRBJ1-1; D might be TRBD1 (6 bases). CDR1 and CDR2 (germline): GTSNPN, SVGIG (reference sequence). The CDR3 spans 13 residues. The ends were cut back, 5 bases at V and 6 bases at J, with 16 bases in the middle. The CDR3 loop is CAWGGGRMAEAFF. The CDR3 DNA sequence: TGTGCCTGGGGAGGGGGTAGAATGGCTGAAGCTTTCTTT. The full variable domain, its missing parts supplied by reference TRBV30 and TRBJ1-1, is SQTIHQWPATLVQPVGSPLSLECTVEGTSNPNLYWYRQAAGRGLQLLFYSVGIGQISSEVPQNLSASRPQDRQFILSSKKLLLSDSGFYLCAWGGGRMAEAFFGQGTRLTVV.

DNA for the CDR3: TGTGCCAGTAGTCCACAGGGGTATGGCTACACCTTC. It yields the protein CASSPQGYGYTF. The chain joins TRBV19 to TRBJ1-2; 7 nucleotides line up with TRBD1. The CDR3 is made up of 12 amino acids. CDR1 and CDR2 from the germline V gene are LNHDA and SQIVND (reference sequence). V trimming: 5 bases; J trimming: 5 bases; junction bases outside the gene matches: 2.

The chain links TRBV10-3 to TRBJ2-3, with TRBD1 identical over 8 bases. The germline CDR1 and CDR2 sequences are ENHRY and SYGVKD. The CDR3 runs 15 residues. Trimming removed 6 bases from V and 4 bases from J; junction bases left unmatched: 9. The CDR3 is CAISARTGTADTQYF. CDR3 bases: TGTGCCATCAGCGCCCGGACAGGGACCGCAGATACGCAGTATTTT.